This note documents a single T cell receptor beta chain sequence. No antigen is known for it. Germline-derived CDR1 and CDR2 are SGHRS and YFSETQ. This CDR3 has 16 residues. Deletions cut 1 base from V and 3 bases from J, with 13 bases between. The entry originates in a study of T cell responses to AZD1222 COVID-19 vaccine. Study context: Second-dose intervals of approximately 4 or approximately 12 weeks were pooled. Overall study results and limits: Donors were largely white British and mainly female; clonal diversity was possibly underestimated. Among vaccine-associated CD4 TCRs, coverage spanned spike, with dominance at 160-218 and 743-854.

Libraries were prepared by immunoSEQ multiplex PCR; TCRdb keeps only in-frame clonotypes and omits some of them. This table has under 85,000 clones, over 75% appearing once. This material consisted of peripheral blood, taken on day 0 of AZD1222 vaccination. The J gene is TRBJ1-4, the V gene TRBV5-1, with D hard to call. This clonotype was sampled from an adult in good health. CDR3 in amino acids: CASSLWGGRANEKLFF. CDR3 sequence (DNA): TGCGCCAGCAGCTTGTGGGGAGGTCGGGCTAATGAAAAACTGTTTTTT.